The 22 T cell receptor beta chains below all came from one sample that was sequenced in a study of blood T cell repertoires in COVID-19. The method was immunoSEQ multiplex PCR; TCRdb's version includes in-frame clones alone and lacks a portion of them. The data show hundreds of thousands of clones, around 87% seen once. The material sequenced was PBMCs or T cells enriched from blood (not recorded which). Every receptor here comes from a man between 18 and 29 years old who had recovered from COVID-19.

This chain links TRBV7-8 with TRBJ2-5, with D possibly TRBD1 on 5 matching bases. V was shortened by 5 bases and J by 0 bases, with 16 bases between the two germline ends. The CDR3 consists of 16 residues. Germline CDR1 reads SGHVS; CDR2 reads FQNEAQ. CDR3 amino acids: CASSPKQELYQETQYF. The CDR3 bases are TGTGCCAGCAGCCCCAAACAGGAGCTGTACCAAGAGACCCAGTACTTC.

The chain recombines TRBV11-1 with TRBJ1-1, with TRBD1 matching 8 bases. Losses at the gene ends were 3 bases for V and 2 bases for J; bases not matched to a gene: 5. CDR1 is SGHAT, CDR2 FQDESV, per germline (reference sequence). The CDR3 totals 15 residues. CDR3 in DNA: TGTGCCAGCAGCTTTACCAGGGGGCGAAACACTGAAGCTTTCTTT. This sequence encodes CASSFTRGRNTEAFF.

In its sample, this clone was seen a few times. This sequence joins TRBV3-1 (or the pseudogene TRBV3-2) and TRBJ1-3; D is ambiguous. This CDR3 region has 13 residues. V lost 4 bases and J lost 3, with 7 bases in between. From germline, CDR1 is LGHDT and CDR2 YNNKEL (reference sequence). CDR3 protein: CASSPGNGNTIYF. CDR3 nucleotides: TGTGCCAGCAGCCCAGGCAATGGAAACACCATATATTTT.

There are a few counts of this clone. The chain links TRBV3-1 (or the pseudogene TRBV3-2) to TRBJ1-2; 9 bases are shared with TRBD1. V shed 11 bases and J 4 bases; nucleotides not matched to a gene: 5. CDR3 size: 12 residues. Germline-derived CDR1 and CDR2 are LGHDT and YNNKEL (reference sequence). The CDR3 coding sequence is TGTGCCTCATCGGGACAGGGCTATGGCTACACCTTC. This sequence encodes CASSGQGYGYTF.

The V and J genes are TRBV6-5 and TRBJ2-7; weak D call: TRBD1 (6 bases). Germline CDR1 MNHEY, CDR2 SVGAGI. The V and J ends lost 5 bases and 6 bases respectively, with 17 bases between them. The CDR3 is 14 amino acids. CDR3 protein: CASSPSDRFGEQYF. The DNA for the CDR3 is TGTGCCAGCAGTCCTAGTGACAGGTTTGGCGAGCAGTACTTC.

The rearrangement links TRBV15 to TRBJ2-7, with 8 bases aligning to TRBD2. With 0 bases clipped from V and 6 bases from J, the junction kept 10 bases outside the gene matches. This CDR3 has 16 amino acids. The germline V gene encodes CDR1 LNHNV and CDR2 YYDKDF (reference sequence). CDR3 nucleotide sequence: TGTGCCACCAGCAGAGATGAGCAGCGGGAGAGTACCGAGCAGTACTTC. Its protein product is CATSRDEQRESTEQYF. Full variable domain (missing parts from reference TRBV15 and TRBJ2-7): DAMVIQNPRYQVTQFGKPVTLSCSQTLNHNVMYWYQQKSSQAPKLLFHYYDKDFNNEADTPDNFQSRRPNTSFCFLDIRSPGLGDTAMYLCATSRDEQRESTEQYFGPGTRLTVT.

This clone occurred a few times. The chain has TRBV4-3 and TRBJ1-2, with D possibly TRBD1 on 5 matching bases. The germline V and J ends were trimmed by 5 bases and 5 bases, with 18 bases remaining between them. Germline V gene sequence: CDR1 LGHNA, CDR2 YSLEER. The CDR3 has 15 amino acids. The CDR3 coding sequence is TGCGCCAGCAGCGACGGGGGACGCGTCAAGTATGGCTACACCTTC. It translates to CASSDGGRVKYGYTF.

V and J are TRBV9 and TRBJ2-2, with 7 bases lining up with TRBD1. The CDR3 has 16 amino acids. V lost 2 bases, J lost 0 bases, and 4 bases stayed unmatched. Per the germline V gene, CDR1 is SGDLS and CDR2 is YYNGEE. CDR3 in amino acids: CASSVVDRTNTGELFF. In DNA, the CDR3 is TGTGCCAGCAGCGTTGTGGACAGGACGAACACCGGGGAGCTGTTTTTT.

This sequence joins TRBV2 and TRBJ1-4, with a tentative D call TRBD1 (5 bases). The CDR3 runs to 12 residues. Trimming took 4 bases from V and 8 from J, leaving 8 bases between them. CDR1 SNHLY and CDR2 FYNNEI come from the germline V gene. As DNA, the CDR3 is TGTGCCAGCAGTGGGTCAGGGGAAAAACTGTTTTTT. It specifies CASSGSGEKLFF.

The V and J genes are TRBV7-8 and TRBJ2-7; TRBD1 aligns across 8 bases. Germline V gives CDR1 SGHVS, CDR2 FQNEAQ. Unmatched junction bases numbered 0, after V lost 4 bases and J lost 1 base. The CDR3 runs to 13 residues. CDR3 nucleotides: TGTGCCAGCAGCTGGACAGGGTCCTACGAGCAGTACTTC. Translated: CASSWTGSYEQYF.

The CDR3 coding sequence is TGTGCCAGCAGCTCCTCAGGGGAAAGAGTGCAGTACTTC. As protein: CASSSSGERVQYF. The V gene is TRBV7-3, the J gene TRBJ2-7; TRBD1 might be the D (6 bases). In germline, CDR1 is SGHTA, CDR2 FQGTGA. The V gene lost 4 bases and the J gene lost 9 bases, with 16 bases spanning the gap. The CDR3 extends over 13 amino acids.

The chain employs TRBV27 and TRBJ1-1; D might be TRBD1 (6 bases). The V gene lost 7 bases and the J gene lost 1 base, with 13 bases spanning the gap. Germline V gene sequence: CDR1 MNHEY, CDR2 SMNVEV (reference sequence). This CDR3 comprises 14 residues. The CDR3 protein is CASTNRASNTEAFF. As DNA, the CDR3 is TGTGCCAGCACCAACAGGGCCTCGAACACTGAAGCTTTCTTT.

The CDR3 region has the DNA TGTGCCAGCAGTTCCCCACTGACTCGACTAGCGGCCTACGAGCAGTACTTC. It codes for CASSSPLTRLAAYEQYF. The gene calls are TRBV6-2 or TRBV6-3 and TRBJ2-7; 9 bases align to TRBD2. Germline V gene data show CDR1 as MNHEY and CDR2 as SVGEGT. V trimming: 4 bases; J trimming: 2 bases; junction bases outside the gene matches: 12. The CDR3 runs to 17 residues.

The V gene is TRBV18, the J gene TRBJ1-6; maybe TRBD1 (6 bases). The CDR3 contains 18 residues. Trimming stripped 0 bases from V and 0 bases from J, with 12 bases between. CDR1 and CDR2 (germline): KGHSH, LQKENI. CDR3 residues: CASSPPNGGGSYNSPLHF. The CDR3 DNA sequence: TGTGCCAGCTCACCACCGAATGGGGGCGGCTCCTATAATTCACCCCTCCACTTT.

V is TRBV4-3 and J is TRBJ1-6; the D is unclear. Trimming removed 0 bases from V and 7 bases from J, with 7 bases in between. This CDR3 spans 14 amino acids. CDR1 and CDR2 from the germline V gene are LGHNA and YSLEER. CDR3 loop: CASSQDRGNSPLHF. CDR3 DNA: TGCGCCAGCAGCCAAGATCGAGGGAATTCACCCCTCCACTTT.

V gene TRBV10-3 combines with J gene TRBJ1-1; tentatively, D is TRBD1 (6 bases). The germline V gene has CDR1 ENHRY and CDR2 SYGVKD. The CDR3 runs 13 residues. V lost 2 bases to trimming and J lost 6 bases, with 10 bases between them. The CDR3 loop reads CAISEGQWAEAFF. Written as DNA, the CDR3 is TGTGCCATCAGTGAGGGACAGTGGGCTGAAGCTTTCTTT.

The chain combines TRBV5-6 with TRBJ2-1, with 8 bases lining up with TRBD1. The V gene's germline CDR1 is SGHDT and CDR2 YYEEEE. V was clipped by 2 bases and J by 9 bases; unmatched bases: 1. CDR3 length: 12 residues. This chain's CDR3 is CASSLQGGEQFF. For the CDR3, the DNA is TGTGCCAGCAGCTTACAGGGGGGTGAGCAGTTCTTC.

Concerning this clone: The junction does not match germline at one end; this may be a read error. V is TRBV18 and J is TRBJ1-5; the D gene is possibly TRBD1 (5 bases). The CDR3 has 13 residues. Germline CDR1 is KGHSH and CDR2 is LQKENI. CDR3 DNA sequence: TGTGCCAGCTCACCACAAGGGGATCAGTCCCAGCATTTT. Its translation: CASSPQGDQSQHF.

The chain carries TRBV21-1 and TRBJ2-1; TRBD1, as called in the table, went unchecked against the DNA. TRBV21-1 is reported as a pseudogene. There are 17 residues in the CDR3. Here the CDR3 reads CASSPNRDRAPYNEQFF. CDR3 bases: TGTGCCAGCAGCCCTAACCGGGACAGGGCCCCCTACAATGAGCAGTTCTTC.

The rearrangement joins TRBV7-2 to TRBJ2-5; 7 bases fit TRBD1. V lost 5 bases and J lost 5; bases outside the gene matches: 14. Germline V gives CDR1 SGHTA, CDR2 FQGNSA. CDR3 size: 16 residues. CDR3: CASSPAAQGVGETQYF. Written as DNA, the CDR3 is TGTGCCAGCAGCCCCGCCGCCCAGGGGGTGGGGGAGACCCAGTACTTC.

The gene calls are TRBV28 and TRBJ2-7; 10 positions agree with TRBD2. The CDR3 contains 12 residues. CDR1 MDHEN and CDR2 SYDVKM come from the germline V gene. V lost 7 bases, J lost 4 bases, and 1 base stayed unmatched. This CDR3 reads CASKLAGYEQYF. In DNA form, the CDR3 reads TGTGCCAGCAAACTAGCGGGGTACGAGCAGTACTTC.

The CDR3 here is CASSLGSTTNEKLFF. As DNA, the CDR3 is TGTGCCAGCAGCTTAGGTTCTACAACTAATGAAAAACTGTTTTTT. This chain connects TRBV7-7 to TRBJ1-4; D ambiguous. V shed 1 base and J shed 0 bases, with 6 bases lying between them. CDR1 is SSHAT and CDR2 is FNYEAQ in the germline V gene (reference sequence). There are 15 residues in the CDR3.